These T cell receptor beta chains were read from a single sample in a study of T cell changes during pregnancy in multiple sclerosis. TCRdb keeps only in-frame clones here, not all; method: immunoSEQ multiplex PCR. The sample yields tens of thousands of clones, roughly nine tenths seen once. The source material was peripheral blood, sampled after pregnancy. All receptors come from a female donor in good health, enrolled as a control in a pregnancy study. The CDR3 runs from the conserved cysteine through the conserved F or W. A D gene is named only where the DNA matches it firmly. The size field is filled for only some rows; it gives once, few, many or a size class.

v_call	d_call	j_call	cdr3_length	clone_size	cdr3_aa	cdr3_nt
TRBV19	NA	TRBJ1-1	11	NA	CAARLNTEAFF	TGTGCCGCCAGGTTGAACACTGAAGCTTTCTTT
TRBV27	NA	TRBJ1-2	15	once	CASRLGAAYNYGYTF	TGTGCCAGCAGACTGGGGGCAGCGTATAACTATGGCTACACCTTC
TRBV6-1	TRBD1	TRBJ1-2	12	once	CASSTGGRGYTF	TGTGCCAGCAGTACAGGGGGCCGCGGCTACACCTTC
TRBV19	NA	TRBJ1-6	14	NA	CASLGGSYNSPLHF	TGTGCCAGTCTGGGGGGCTCCTATAATTCACCCCTCCACTTT
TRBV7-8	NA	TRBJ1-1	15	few	CASSLVRGENTEAFF	TGTGCCAGCAGCTTAGTCCGGGGGGAAAACACTGAAGCTTTCTTT
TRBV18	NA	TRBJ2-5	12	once	CASSPPRETQYF	TGTGCCAGCTCACCACCGCGGGAGACCCAGTACTTC
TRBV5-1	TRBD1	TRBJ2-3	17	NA	CASSLGMTGERTDTQYF	TGCGCCAGCAGCTTGGGGATGACAGGGGAACGCACAGATACGCAGTATTTT
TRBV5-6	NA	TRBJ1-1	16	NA	CASSYRGGGIVFEAFF	TGTGCCAGCAGCTATAGGGGCGGTGGTATAGTTTTTGAAGCTTTCTTT
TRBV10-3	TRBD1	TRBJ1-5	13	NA	CAISEDRAQPQHF	TGTGCCATCAGTGAGGACAGGGCTCAGCCCCAGCATTTT
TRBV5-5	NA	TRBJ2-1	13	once	CASSLYNNNEQFF	TGTGCCAGCAGCTTGTATAATAACAATGAGCAGTTCTTC
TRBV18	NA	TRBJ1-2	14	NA	CASSPPSQGYGYTF	TGTGCCAGCTCACCACCGAGCCAGGGCTATGGCTACACCTTC
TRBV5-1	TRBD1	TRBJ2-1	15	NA	CASSLAGTGNNEQFF	TGCGCCAGCAGCTTGGCTGGGACAGGGAACAATGAGCAGTTCTTC
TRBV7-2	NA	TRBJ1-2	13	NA	CASSPGGSYGYTF	TGTGCCAGCAGCCCCGGAGGGTCGTATGGCTACACCTTC
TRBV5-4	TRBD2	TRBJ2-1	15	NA	CASSLQGGGNNEQFF	TGTGCCAGCAGCTTGCAAGGCGGGGGGAACAATGAGCAGTTCTTC
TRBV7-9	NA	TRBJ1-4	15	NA	CASSLGLSTNEKLFF	TGTGCCAGCAGCTTAGGTCTTTCAACTAATGAAAAACTGTTTTTT
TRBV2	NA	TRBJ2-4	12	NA	CASSRGGNIQYF	TGTGCCAGCAGTCGAGGGGGTAACATTCAGTACTTC
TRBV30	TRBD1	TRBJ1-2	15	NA	CAWSARDRGSNGYTF	TGTGCCTGGAGTGCCCGGGACAGGGGGAGTAACGGCTACACCTTC
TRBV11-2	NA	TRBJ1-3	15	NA	CASSLDSGSGNTIYF	TGTGCCAGCAGTTTGGACAGTGGTAGTGGAAACACCATATATTTT
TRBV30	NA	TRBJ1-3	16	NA	CAWSFTRTSSGNTIYF	TGTGCCTGGAGTTTCACAAGGACTAGCTCTGGAAACACCATATATTTT
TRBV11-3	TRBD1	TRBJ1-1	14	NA	CASSTTGQLTEAFF	TGTGCCAGCAGCACGACGGGACAGCTCACTGAAGCTTTCTTT
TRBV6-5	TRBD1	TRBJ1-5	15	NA	CASSLDRAPNQPQHF	TGTGCCAGCAGCCTCGACAGGGCCCCCAATCAGCCCCAGCATTTT
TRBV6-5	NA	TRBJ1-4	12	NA	CASRGTREKLFF	TGTGCCAGCCGGGGAACAAGGGAAAAACTGTTTTTT
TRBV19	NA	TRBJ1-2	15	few	CASSIAEFENYGYTF	TGTGCCAGTAGTATAGCGGAGTTCGAGAACTATGGCTACACCTTC
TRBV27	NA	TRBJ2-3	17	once	CASSLRLRLEGTDTQYF	TGTGCCAGCAGTCTACGCCTTCGACTAGAGGGTACAGATACGCAGTATTTT
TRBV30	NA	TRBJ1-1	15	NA	CAWRPRDFSRTEAFF	TGTGCCTGGAGGCCCCGAGACTTCAGTCGGACTGAAGCTTTCTTT
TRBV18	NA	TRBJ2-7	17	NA	CASSAMAPGHPLYEQYF	TGTGCCAGCTCAGCCATGGCACCAGGGCACCCTCTATACGAGCAGTACTTC
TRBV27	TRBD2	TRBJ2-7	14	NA	CASPAARGAYEQYF	TGTGCCAGCCCCGCGGCCCGGGGGGCCTACGAGCAGTACTTC
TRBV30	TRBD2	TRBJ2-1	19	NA	CAWSGVGLAGLSSYNEQFF	TGTGCCTGGAGCGGGGTCGGACTAGCGGGTTTAAGCTCCTACAATGAGCAGTTCTTC
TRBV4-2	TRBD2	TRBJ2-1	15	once	CASRTELAGYNEQFF	TGTGCCAGCAGGACCGAACTAGCGGGATACAATGAGCAGTTCTTC
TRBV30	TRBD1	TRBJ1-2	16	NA	CAWSETGTGVGDGYTF	TGTGCCTGGAGCGAAACCGGGACAGGGGTGGGCGATGGCTACACCTTC
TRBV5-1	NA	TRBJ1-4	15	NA	CASSFESGFGEKLFF	TGCGCCAGCAGCTTTGAATCGGGGTTTGGCGAAAAACTGTTTTTT
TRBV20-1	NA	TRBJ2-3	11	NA	CSASLTDTQYF	TGCAGTGCTAGCTTGACAGATACGCAGTATTTT
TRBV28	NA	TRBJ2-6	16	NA	CASSLSRGSGANVLTF	TGTGCCAGCAGTTTGTCTCGGGGCTCTGGGGCCAACGTCCTGACTTTC
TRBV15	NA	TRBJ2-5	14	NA	CATSRGEDSETQYF	TGTGCCACCAGCAGAGGCGAGGACTCGGAGACCCAGTACTTC
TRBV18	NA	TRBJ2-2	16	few	CASSPPKGLNTGELFF	TGTGCCAGCTCACCACCCAAAGGACTCAACACCGGGGAGCTGTTTTTT